The next 10 T cell receptor beta chains were all read from a single sample in a study of T cell clusters in autoimmune cytopenias. TRB was amplified by touch-down multiplex PCR, primer pools A and B combined. TCRdb derives one entry per CDR3 protein from the multiplex PCR reads, leaving out DNA. This sample's table has around 1,600 distinct CDR3 sequences. TRB amplification used 200 to 250 ng of peripheral blood genomic DNA. This sample was shared with a second study, whose subject was T cell repertoires in aging, cancer and after chemotherapy.

Sequenced material: peripheral blood. The receptor source for this set is a human donor in good health.

This clonotype shows up as large (0.1 to 1%) by frequency. The chain links TRBV19 to TRBJ2-7; TCRdb returns TRBD1, unconfirmable since there is no DNA. The CDR3 sequence is 13 residues long. Germline-derived CDR1 and CDR2 are LNHDA and SQIVND (reference sequence). CDR3 sequence reads: CAVSQGSSYEQYF. Full variable domain (missing parts from reference TRBV19 and TRBJ2-7): DGGITQSPKYLFRKEGQNVTLSCEQNLNHDAMYWYRQDPGQGLRLIYYSQIVNDFQKGDIAEGYSVSREKKESFPLTVTSAQKNPTAFYLCAVSQGSSYEQYFGPGTRLTVT.

Frequency places this clonotype as medium-sized. The chain recombines TRBV5-1 with TRBJ2-3; the TRBD2 assignment by TCRdb is unverifiable without DNA. The CDR3 covers 14 residues. CDR1 is SGHRS and CDR2 is YFSETQ in the germline V gene. CDR3 sequence reads: CASSREGGTDTQYF.

Measured by frequency, this clonotype is medium-sized. This chain uses TRBV18 with TRBJ1-1. The CDR3 runs to 15 residues. The germline CDR1 and CDR2 sequences are KGHSH and LQKENI. The CDR3 here is CASSPPGPPNTEAFF.

Frequency places this clonotype as medium-sized. The chain uses TRBV5-1 and TRBJ1-2; absent DNA, TCRdb's TRBD1 call cannot be checked. Germline-derived CDR1 and CDR2 are SGHRS and YFSETQ. This CDR3 contains 13 residues. The CDR3 spells CASSLGGSYGYTF.

CDR3 amino acids: CASSEALRSGTSAHNEQFF. The rearrangement joins TRBV12-3 or TRBV12-4 to TRBJ2-1; lacking DNA, the TRBD2 call made by TCRdb goes unchecked. CDR3 size: 19 residues.

By frequency, this clonotype registers large (0.1 to 1%). V usage is TRBV19 and J usage is TRBJ2-5; the D call of TRBD1 rests on TCRdb alone, since no DNA is present to check it. The CDR3 has 16 amino acids. The germline gives CDR1 LNHDA, CDR2 SQIVND (reference sequence). The CDR3 is CASMGFYGGGQETQYF.

This clonotype is identified as medium-sized from frequency. The chain combines TRBV20-1 with TRBJ2-3; TCRdb's assignment of TRBD1 cannot be checked, as there is no DNA. The CDR3 has 12 residues. The germline CDR1 and CDR2 sequences are DFQATT and SNEGSKA (reference sequence). The CDR3 region is CSAIGDHATQYF.

In terms of frequency, this clonotype is medium-sized. This chain uses TRBV12-3 or TRBV12-4 with TRBJ2-1; lacking DNA, the TRBD1 call made by TCRdb goes unchecked. The CDR3 sequence is 12 residues long. CDR3 amino acids: CASSFPGGVQFF.

This clonotype ranks as medium-sized in terms of frequency. The chain uses TRBV6-2 or TRBV6-3 and TRBJ1-1; the D call of TRBD1 rests on TCRdb alone, since no DNA is present to check it. Germline CDR1 MNHEY, CDR2 SVGEGT. The CDR3 totals 14 residues. The CDR3 reads CASSAQGWNTEAFF.

Measured by frequency, this clonotype is medium-sized. The rearrangement uses TRBV18 and TRBJ1-2. Germline V gene lookup returns CDR1 KGHSH and CDR2 LQKENI. CDR3 length equals 15 residues. CDR3 loop: CASSPSIGRNYGYTF.